This T cell receptor beta chain was identified during a study of blood T cell repertoires in COVID-19. Study-level information: Samples representing acute and convalescent COVID-19 were sourced from the United States, Italy and Spain. In each case, the material was cDNA or gDNA derived from T cells, B-cell-depleted T cells, or PBMCs.

As processed by the authors: Reference gene primer amplification in the assay estimated nucleated cell counts. Here immunoSEQ multiplex PCR was the method, and the copy in TCRdb shows in-frame clones only, minus some. V, J and clone size derive from that table, while D and trimming were established from the DNA sequence. Of some 290,000 clones in the sample, 86% are singletons; the top ten hold roughly 12%. The CDR3 length is 13 residues. CDR1 is SGHNT, CDR2 YYREEE, per germline (reference sequence). The V and J ends lost 3 bases and 1 base respectively, with 7 bases between them. This receptor was taken from a woman in her thirties with COVID-19, enrolled during active disease. This sequence joins TRBV5-4 and TRBJ1-1; maybe TRBD1 (5 bases). Material for sequencing was peripheral blood. CDR3: CASSSTENTEAFF. The CDR3 DNA reads TGTGCCAGCAGCTCGACAGAGAACACTGAAGCTTTCTTT.